This T cell receptor beta chain was profiled in a study of blood T cell repertoires in COVID-19 (dated by TCRdb to between 2020 and 2021). About the full investigation: Collaborator samples came from the United States, Italy and Spain and covered acute and convalescent phases of COVID-19. The material from the prospective study consisted of cDNA or gDNA derived from T cells, B-cell-depleted T cells, or PBMCs. Subjects who had been exposed to COVID-19, were actively infected with it, or had recovered from it provided the deeply sampled blood TCRbeta repertoires that made up the dataset. The repertoires were released in a freely available public database intended as a resource for research on the immune response to SARS-CoV-2. Samples came from the ongoing ImmuneRACE study (first 160 participants) plus 1,254 subjects from 6 global collaborators. The sample metadata nearly always contained a de-identified subject ID, COVID-19 status, age in years and sex. Where HLA class I and class II types were available, the types were taken from metadata supplied by the sample provider, not from assay-based typing.

What the authors observed across the whole study: Clinical and demographic metadata were provided uncurated, with the amount varying by source and participant.

To note about this clone: Its antigen is currently not known. No much larger clone exists at a distance of one base, and base qualities are not known.

The CDR1 and CDR2 encoded by the germline V gene (reference sequence) are LNHNV and YYDKDF. V is pared back by 5 bases and J by 7 bases, with 9 bases lying between the germline termini. Reading from cysteine to phenylalanine, the CDR3 counts 13 amino acids. The kept DNA is CDR3 alone, 39 bases in frame from the first base. The collaborating institutions used their own protocols to collect whole blood in K2EDTA tubes. For TCRbeta analysis, collaborators shipped samples in one of three forms: frozen whole blood, isolated PBMCs, or DNA extracted from either of those sample types. The immunoSEQ Assay, a bias-controlled multiplex PCR, was used to amplify TCRbeta CDR3 regions from genomic DNA. The original pipeline was this. Nucleated cell counts per sample were estimated from amplification of reference gene primers within the assay. Sequence reads were collapsed and filtered to measure the absolute abundance of every unique TCRbeta CDR3 rearrangement. Productive Simpson clonality was computed per sample as the square root of Simpson's diversity index over productive rearrangements. TCRdb's version of the immuneACCESS table is confined to in-frame rearrangements and falls short of the full clone set. An unresolved V gene accounts for under half of the shortfall where checked; the remainder is of unknown origin. The DNA was the basis for D and trimming; V, J and clone size are from that table. A total of 25,000 to 30,000 clones appear in this sample, 65% to 85% of them only once. The ten largest clones take up less than 65% of the sample.

Sequences were obtained from peripheral blood. The receptor chain draws on TRBV15 and TRBJ1-6, with TRBD1 perhaps the D gene, on 5 matching bases. This receptor was identified in a man aged 50 to 59 with active or convalescent COVID-19. Here is the DNA: TGTGCCACCAGCGGGAACAGGAATTCACCCCTCCACTTT. It is translated as CATSGNRNSPLHF.